This TCR beta chain is drawn from a study of shared T cell receptors in the human thymus. The repertoire was sequenced with immunoSEQ multiplex PCR; TCRdb's copy has only in-frame clones and lacks some. The sample lists about 500,000 clones; approximately 78% were seen once. This same sample was also taken into another study, of human thymus T cells.

The TCR comes from a boy in the first two years of life with a congenital heart defect. The specimen was thymocytes.

CDR3 sequence (DNA): TGTGCCAGCAGCCAAGATAGGGGCAGGGCTGCCTACATCGCCGGGGAGCTGTTTTTT. It encodes CASSQDRGRAAYIAGELFF. The chain uses TRBV4-2 and TRBJ2-2; possibly TRBD1 for D (5 bases). V lost 0 bases and J 6 bases, leaving 23 bases between the germline ends. CDR1 and CDR2 from the germline V gene are LGHNA and YNFKEQ. The CDR3 contains 19 residues.